This is a list of T cell receptor beta chains from one sample in a study of vaccination effects on CD4 cells after COVID-19. The antigens for these receptors are not known. Repertoires were generated with immunoSEQ multiplex PCR, while TCRdb's copy carries only in-frame clones and drops some. The repertoire consists of roughly 70,000 clones, with about 74% occurring once and the leading ten covering less than 2%. Sequenced material: CD4+ T cells from PBMCs cultured with HCoV-229E spike peptides, taken after COVID-19 vaccination. Every receptor here comes from a human donor who received a COVID-19 vaccine. Both conserved end residues are part of each CDR3. The D gene is left open where the match is weak. Expanded clones are given a class, and other clones once, few, many or no size at all.

J: TRBJ2-3; D: NA; V: TRBV6-5; size: once; CDR3: CASSYRPDTQYF; DNA: TGTGCCAGCAGTTACCGGCCAGATACGCAGTATTTT
J: TRBJ2-5; D: TRBD2; V: TRBV7-2; size: NA; CDR3: CASSSQVTSGGRETQYF; DNA: TGTGCCAGCAGCTCGCAAGTGACTAGCGGGGGCCGGGAGACCCAGTACTTC
J: TRBJ1-1; D: NA; V: TRBV18; size: NA; CDR3: CASSPRGGGNTEAFF; DNA: TGTGCCAGCTCACCCCGGGGAGGGGGAAACACTGAAGCTTTCTTT
J: TRBJ2-4; D: NA; V: TRBV6-1; size: NA; CDR3: CASSELTLAKNIQYF; DNA: TGTGCCAGCAGTGAATTAACTCTAGCCAAAAACATTCAGTACTTC
J: TRBJ1-2; D: NA; V: TRBV7-2; size: NA; CDR3: CASSLGLGGYTF; DNA: TGTGCCAGCAGCTTAGGCCTGGGGGGCTACACCTTC
J: TRBJ2-4; D: NA; V: TRBV3-1/TRBV3-2; size: NA; CDR3: CASTDWGTKQNIQYF; DNA: TGTGCCAGCACGGACTGGGGGACAAAACAAAACATTCAGTACTTC
J: TRBJ2-5; D: NA; V: TRBV7-8; size: NA; CDR3: CASSPSGGTGSYF; DNA: TGTGCCAGCAGCCCCTCGGGAGGGACAGGGTCGTACTTC
J: TRBJ1-5; D: NA; V: TRBV7-7; size: few; CDR3: CASSLAMNQPQHF; DNA: TGTGCCAGCAGCCTGGCCATGAATCAGCCCCAGCATTTT
J: TRBJ2-2; D: NA; V: TRBV6-5; size: NA; CDR3: CASNMRHLIGELFF; DNA: TGTGCCAGCAATATGAGACACCTGATCGGGGAGCTGTTTTTT
J: TRBJ1-2; D: NA; V: TRBV4-1; size: NA; CDR3: CASSQFVTSLYGYTF; DNA: TGCGCCAGCAGCCAATTTGTAACAAGCCTCTATGGCTACACCTTC